This passage covers 5 T cell receptor beta chains from one sample sequenced in a study of cytomegalovirus exposure and HLA in healthy donors. It was with 60 Vbeta and 13 Jbeta primers that the PCR ran. Sequencing was performed with immunoSEQ multiplex PCR; in TCRdb, only in-frame clones are kept and a portion is missing. The data show fewer than 150,000 clones, 60% to 85% seen once. Sequenced sample: PBMCs. The receptors derive from a woman aged 40 to 50 in good health and CMV-seropositive.

This chain connects TRBV18 to TRBJ1-4; D might be TRBD1 (5 bases). Germline V lookup: CDR1 KGHSH, CDR2 LQKENI. Trimming took off 3 bases at V and 5 bases at J, with 16 bases between the two ends. This CDR3 is built from 16 residues. CDR3: CASSPTTGSNNEKLFF. CDR3 nucleotides: TGTGCCAGCTCACCCACCACAGGCTCCAACAATGAAAAACTGTTTTTT.

This chain uses TRBV2 with TRBJ1-5; tentative D call: TRBD1 (6 bases). The V and J ends lost 4 bases and 1 base respectively, with 8 bases between them. The CDR3 consists of 14 residues. CDR1 and CDR2 from the germline V gene are SNHLY and FYNNEI. The CDR3 bases are TGTGCCAGCAGTGGGGGGCAGAGCAATCAGCCCCAGCATTTT. It yields the protein CASSGGQSNQPQHF.

This clone was seen only once. The V call is TRBV11-2, the J call TRBJ2-7; perhaps TRBD2 as D (6 bases). Germline V CDR1 and CDR2: SGHAT, FQNNGV. V was trimmed by 2 bases and J by 1 base, leaving 12 bases between them. The CDR3 length is 15 residues. CDR3 DNA: TGTGCCAGCAGCTTATCGGTTAGCGGTTCCTACGAGCAGTACTTC. Protein: CASSLSVSGSYEQYF.

V and J are TRBV7-8 and TRBJ2-7; no definite D call. This CDR3 comprises 13 residues. V lost 3 bases to trimming and J lost 9 bases, with 15 bases between them. The V gene's germline CDR1 is SGHVS and CDR2 FQNEAQ. CDR3 region: CASSFLASFGQYF. In DNA form, the CDR3 reads TGTGCCAGCAGCTTCCTTGCGTCGTTCGGGCAGTACTTC.

The chain combines TRBV9 with TRBJ2-2; 8 nucleotides match TRBD2. The CDR3 consists of 15 residues. Germline V CDR1 and CDR2: SGDLS, YYNGEE. V lost 3 bases and J lost 7; bases outside the gene matches: 8. This chain's CDR3 is CASSARGGLVGELFF. Written as DNA, the CDR3 is TGTGCCAGCAGCGCTCGGGGGGGCCTCGTCGGGGAGCTGTTTTTT.